The 7 T cell receptor beta chains reported below all come from one sample, sequenced in a study of a mutant IDH1 vaccine in newly diagnosed glioma. The repertoire was sequenced with immunoSEQ multiplex PCR; TCRdb's copy has only in-frame clones and lacks some. The sample lists some 90,000 clones, more than 65% occurring once. Indicated time point: baseline, week 1 (first vaccination visit). Treatment denoted: pre-vaccination baseline after standard-of-care therapy. The specimen was PBMCs, collected from a glioma patient treated with radiotherapy, temozolomide or both. All receptors derive from a man aged 35 to 55 with glioma. Some clones in this sample may be carry-over from other donors' samples.

This clone was seen only a few times. The rearrangement links TRBV7-8 to TRBJ1-1; 7 bases match TRBD1. CDR3 length: 15 residues. CDR1 and CDR2 (germline): SGHVS, FQNEAQ. V lost 5 bases and J lost 4; bases outside the gene matches: 10. CDR3 DNA: TGTGCCAGCAGCCCGAGACAGGGCCCGAGCACTGAAGCTTTCTTT. It encodes CASSPRQGPSTEAFF.

The rearrangement joins TRBV2 to TRBJ1-3; TRBD1 matches at 7 bases. Germline V CDR1 and CDR2: SNHLY, FYNNEI. The CDR3 length is 18 residues. After removal of 6 bases from V and 0 bases from J, the junction contained 14 bases not matched to a gene. The DNA for the CDR3 is TGTGCCAGCAGCCCTGGTCCCGGGACAGTTAGCTCTGGAAACACCATATATTTT. This translates into CASSPGPGTVSSGNTIYF. Combining the CDR3 with reference TRBV2 and TRBJ1-3 gives the whole variable domain EPEVTQTPSHQVTQMGQEVILRCVPISNHLYFYWYRQILGQKVEFLVSFYNNEISEKSEIFDDQFSVERPDGSNFTLKIRSTKLEDSAMYFCASSPGPGTVSSGNTIYFGEGSWLTVV.

The chain has TRBV2 and TRBJ1-2, with 7 bases aligning to TRBD1. Trimming took 5 bases from V and 5 from J; bases not matched to a gene: 8. Germline CDR1 and CDR2: SNHLY and FYNNEI. The CDR3 is 14 amino acids. The CDR3: CASSSAGTEYGYTF. The CDR3 nucleotides read TGTGCCAGCAGTTCCGCCGGGACAGAATATGGCTACACCTTC.

The chain combines TRBV25-1 with TRBJ1-3; TRBD1 might be the D (6 bases). Germline CDR1 is MGHDK and CDR2 is SYGVNS. The V end was cut by 3 bases, the J end by 3 bases, with 12 bases between. There are 15 residues in the CDR3. CDR3 DNA: TGTGCCAGCAGTGAGACAGGAGGAGGTGGAAACACCATATATTTT. Amino acids: CASSETGGGGNTIYF.

The chain couples TRBV15 to TRBJ2-7; TRBD1 matches at 8 bases. Per germline, CDR1 LNHNV and CDR2 YYDKDF (reference sequence). The CDR3 length is 14 residues. The V gene end was trimmed by 9 bases and the J gene end by 6 bases; junction bases not matched to a gene: 13. CDR3 DNA: TGTGCCACTTCGCCGGGACAGGTCATGGTCGAGCAGTACTTC. Protein: CATSPGQVMVEQYF.

As DNA, the CDR3 is TGTGCCTGGTCCCTCGGGGGGACCCCGACGCAGTATTTT. This encodes CAWSLGGTPTQYF. The rearrangement links TRBV30 to TRBJ2-3; TRBD2 matches at 7 bases. The CDR3 totals 13 residues. V lost 5 bases, J lost 9 bases, and 11 bases stayed unmatched. Per the germline V gene, CDR1 is GTSNPN and CDR2 is SVGIG (reference sequence).

The chain uses TRBV5-1 and TRBJ1-3; D may be TRBD1 (6 bases). V was cut by 0 bases and J by 4 bases, with 8 bases left in between. The CDR3 covers 14 residues. Germline CDR1 and CDR2: SGHRS and YFSETQ. The CDR3, as DNA: TGCGCCAGCAGCTTGGTACAGGGAGGAAACACCATATATTTT. It translates to CASSLVQGGNTIYF.